A selection of T cell receptor beta chains follows, all from one sample in a study of cytomegalovirus exposure and HLA in healthy donors. Sequencing used immunoSEQ multiplex PCR; TCRdb keeps in-frame clones, though not all of them. The table lists 55,000 to 80,000 clones, under 80% of them singletons. What was sequenced was PBMCs. The receptor source for this set is a woman aged 30 to 39 in good health and CMV-seronegative. CDR3s include the opening cysteine and the closing phenylalanine or tryptophan.

J gene,V gene,CDR3 protein
TRBJ2-5,TRBV7-9,CASSHTQGGQETQYF
TRBJ2-3,TRBV4-1,CASSQGYRSTDTQYF
TRBJ1-1,TRBV28,CASSGTGVTEAFF
TRBJ2-3,TRBV5-5,CASSLPSGSMDTQYF
TRBJ1-1,TRBV5-4,CASSLWGLGTEAFF
TRBJ2-6,TRBV5-1,CASSPRGDRGTYSGANVLTF
TRBJ2-1,TRBV7-2,CASSLASHREQFF
TRBJ2-6,TRBV7-9,CASSLQTGANVLTF
TRBJ1-2,TRBV5-1,CASSPSQGTYGYTF
TRBJ2-5,TRBV18,CASSRVYQETQYF
TRBJ2-4,TRBV6-5,CASRRQGRKNIQYF
TRBJ2-1,TRBV2,CASSRRPSGSRNEQFF
TRBJ2-3,TRBV5-1,CASSKREGSTDTQYF
TRBJ2-1,TRBV5-1,CASGTGGNEQFF
TRBJ2-1,TRBV21-1,CASSKVTNNEQFF
TRBJ2-1,TRBV10-1,CASSESTGQPYNEQFF
TRBJ2-7,TRBV19,CASREAGTGGLEQYF
TRBJ2-1,TRBV7-6,CASSLEDGRRDNEQFF
TRBJ2-1,TRBV11-2,CASSLGASGGNEQFF
TRBJ2-2,TRBV25-1,CASSVPGQENTGELFF
TRBJ2-1,TRBV25-1,CASSTGVSYNEQFF
TRBJ2-1,TRBV5-1,CASSHPVGARYNEQFF
TRBJ1-1,TRBV5-1,CASSPGQGEGSTEAFF
TRBJ2-1,TRBV6-6,CASSHGLAGGVQFF
TRBJ2-7,TRBV25-1,CASSEGSSGRDEQYF
TRBJ2-3,TRBV27,CASRPRTGGTDTQYF